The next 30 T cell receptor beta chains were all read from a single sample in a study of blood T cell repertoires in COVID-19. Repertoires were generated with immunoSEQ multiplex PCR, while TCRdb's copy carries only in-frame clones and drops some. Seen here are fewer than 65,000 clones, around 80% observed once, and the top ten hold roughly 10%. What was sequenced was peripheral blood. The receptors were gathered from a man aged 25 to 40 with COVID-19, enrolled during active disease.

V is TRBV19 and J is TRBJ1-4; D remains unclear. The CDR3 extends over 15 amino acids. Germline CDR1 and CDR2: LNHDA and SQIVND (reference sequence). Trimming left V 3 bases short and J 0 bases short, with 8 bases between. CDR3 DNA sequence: TGTGCCAGTAGTATGACCGGGGCAACTAATGAAAAACTGTTTTTT. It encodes CASSMTGATNEKLFF.

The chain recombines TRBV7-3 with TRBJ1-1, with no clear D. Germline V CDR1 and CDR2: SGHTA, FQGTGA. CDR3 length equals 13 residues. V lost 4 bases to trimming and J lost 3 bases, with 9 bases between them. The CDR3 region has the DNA TGTGCCAGCAGCTCCTCAGGCGACACTGAAGCTTTCTTT. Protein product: CASSSSGDTEAFF.

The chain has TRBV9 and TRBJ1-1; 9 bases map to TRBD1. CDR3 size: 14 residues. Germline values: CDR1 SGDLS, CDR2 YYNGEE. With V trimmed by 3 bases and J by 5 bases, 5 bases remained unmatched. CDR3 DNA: TGTGCCAGCAGCGCCACAGGGGGCTCGACTGAAGCTTTCTTT. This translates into CASSATGGSTEAFF.

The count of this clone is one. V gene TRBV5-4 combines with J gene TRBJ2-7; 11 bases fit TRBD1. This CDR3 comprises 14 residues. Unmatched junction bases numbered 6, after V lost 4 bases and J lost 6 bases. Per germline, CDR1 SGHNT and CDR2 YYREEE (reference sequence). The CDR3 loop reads CASSVAGTGGEQYF. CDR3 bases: TGTGCCAGCAGCGTCGCCGGGACAGGGGGCGAGCAGTACTTC.

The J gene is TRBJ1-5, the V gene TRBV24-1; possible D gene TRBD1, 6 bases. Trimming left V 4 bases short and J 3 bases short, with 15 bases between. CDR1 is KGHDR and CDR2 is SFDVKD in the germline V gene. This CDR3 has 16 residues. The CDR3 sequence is CATSDPMTGSNQPQHF. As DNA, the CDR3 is TGTGCCACCAGTGACCCAATGACAGGATCCAATCAGCCCCAGCATTTT.

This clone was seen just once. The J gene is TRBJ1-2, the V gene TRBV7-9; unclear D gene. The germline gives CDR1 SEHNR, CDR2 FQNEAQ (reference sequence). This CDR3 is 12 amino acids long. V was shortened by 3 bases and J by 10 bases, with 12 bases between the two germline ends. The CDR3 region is CASSFDQVLYTF. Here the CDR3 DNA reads TGTGCCAGCAGCTTTGACCAGGTCCTCTACACCTTC.

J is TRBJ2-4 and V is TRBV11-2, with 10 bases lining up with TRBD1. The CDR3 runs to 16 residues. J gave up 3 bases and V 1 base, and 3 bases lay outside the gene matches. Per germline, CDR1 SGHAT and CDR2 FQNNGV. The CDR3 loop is CASSLGTGGVKNIQYF. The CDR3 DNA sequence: TGTGCCAGCAGCTTAGGGACAGGGGGAGTCAAAAACATTCAGTACTTC.

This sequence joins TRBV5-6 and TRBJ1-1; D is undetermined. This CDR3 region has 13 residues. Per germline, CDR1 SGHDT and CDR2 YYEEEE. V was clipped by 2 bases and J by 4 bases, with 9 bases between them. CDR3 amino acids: CASSFTKPTEAFF. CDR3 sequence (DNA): TGTGCCAGCAGCTTCACTAAACCCACTGAAGCTTTCTTT.

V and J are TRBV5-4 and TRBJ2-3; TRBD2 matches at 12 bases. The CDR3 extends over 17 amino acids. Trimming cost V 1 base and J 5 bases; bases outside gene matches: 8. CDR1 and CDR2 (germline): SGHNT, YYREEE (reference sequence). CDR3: CASSLNLAGGERDTQYF. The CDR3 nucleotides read TGTGCCAGCAGCTTGAATCTAGCGGGAGGGGAGAGAGATACGCAGTATTTT.

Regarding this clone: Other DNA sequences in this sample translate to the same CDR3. The CDR3 bases are TGCGCCAGCAGCTTGGGCGGCAGCTCCTACGAGCAGTACTTC. It encodes CASSLGGSSYEQYF. The chain couples TRBV5-1 to TRBJ2-7, with no clear D. V dropped 0 bases and J dropped 0 bases, with 7 bases sitting between them. The germline V gene has CDR1 SGHRS and CDR2 YFSETQ. The CDR3 contains 14 residues.

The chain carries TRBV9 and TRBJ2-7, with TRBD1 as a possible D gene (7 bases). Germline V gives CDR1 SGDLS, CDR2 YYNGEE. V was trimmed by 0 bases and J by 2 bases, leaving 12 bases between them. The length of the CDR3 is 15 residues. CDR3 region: CASSVAGDSAYEQYF. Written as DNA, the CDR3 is TGTGCCAGCAGCGTAGCGGGGGACAGCGCCTACGAGCAGTACTTC.

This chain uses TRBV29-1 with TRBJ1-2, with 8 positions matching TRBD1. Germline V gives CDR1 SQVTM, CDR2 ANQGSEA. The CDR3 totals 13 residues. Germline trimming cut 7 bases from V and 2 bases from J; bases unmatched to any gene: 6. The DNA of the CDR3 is TGCAGCGCTGGGACAGGCCCGAACTATGGCTACACCTTC. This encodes CSAGTGPNYGYTF. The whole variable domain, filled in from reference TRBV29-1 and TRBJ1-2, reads SAVISQKPSRDICQRGTSLTIQCQVDSQVTMMFWYRQQPGQSLTLIATANQGSEATYESGFVIDKFPISRPNLTFSTLTVSNMSPEDSSIYLCSAGTGPNYGYTFGSGTRLTVV.

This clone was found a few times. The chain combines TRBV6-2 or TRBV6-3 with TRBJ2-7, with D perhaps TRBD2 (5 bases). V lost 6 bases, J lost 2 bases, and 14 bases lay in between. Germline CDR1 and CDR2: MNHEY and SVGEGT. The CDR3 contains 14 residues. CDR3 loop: CASSPIAGTYEQYF. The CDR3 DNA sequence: TGTGCCAGCAGCCCGATTGCGGGCACCTACGAGCAGTACTTC.

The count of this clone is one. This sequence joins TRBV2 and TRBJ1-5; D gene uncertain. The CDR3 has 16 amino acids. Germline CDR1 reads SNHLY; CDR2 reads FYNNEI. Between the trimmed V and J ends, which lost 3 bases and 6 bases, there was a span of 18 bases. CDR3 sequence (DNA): TGTGCCAGCAGTGAGGTGGTCTCTCTAGGCGGTCAGCCCCAGCATTTT. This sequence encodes CASSEVVSLGGQPQHF.

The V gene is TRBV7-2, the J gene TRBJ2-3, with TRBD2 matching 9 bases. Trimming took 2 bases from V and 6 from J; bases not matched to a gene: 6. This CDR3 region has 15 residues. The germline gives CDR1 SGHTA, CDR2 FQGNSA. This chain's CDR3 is CASSLTSGFWDTQYF. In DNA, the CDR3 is TGTGCCAGCAGCTTAACTAGCGGGTTTTGGGATACGCAGTATTTT.

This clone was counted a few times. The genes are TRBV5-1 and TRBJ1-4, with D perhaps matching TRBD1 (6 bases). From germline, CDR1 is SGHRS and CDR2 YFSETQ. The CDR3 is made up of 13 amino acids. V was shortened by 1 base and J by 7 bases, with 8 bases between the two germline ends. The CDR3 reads CASSLQGTEKLFF. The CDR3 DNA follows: TGCGCCAGCAGCTTGCAGGGGACTGAAAAACTGTTTTTT.

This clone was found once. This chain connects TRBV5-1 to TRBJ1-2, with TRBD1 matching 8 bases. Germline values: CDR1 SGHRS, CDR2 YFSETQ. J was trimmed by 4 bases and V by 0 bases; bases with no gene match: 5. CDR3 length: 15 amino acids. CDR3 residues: CASSLEGGQGYGYTF. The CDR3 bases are TGCGCCAGCAGCTTGGAAGGAGGACAGGGCTATGGCTACACCTTC.

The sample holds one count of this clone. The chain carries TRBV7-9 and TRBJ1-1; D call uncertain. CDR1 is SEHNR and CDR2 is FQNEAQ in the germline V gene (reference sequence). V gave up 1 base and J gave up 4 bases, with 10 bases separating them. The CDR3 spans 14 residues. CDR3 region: CASSLVLGLTEAFF. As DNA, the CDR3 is TGTGCCAGCAGCTTAGTCTTGGGCCTCACTGAAGCTTTCTTT.

The CDR3 loop reads CASAGRVNEQYF. CDR3 nucleotides: TGTGCCAGCGCCGGGAGGGTAAACGAGCAGTACTTC. This chain links TRBV28 with TRBJ2-7; TRBD2 agrees at 8 bases. The V gene end was trimmed by 8 bases and the J gene end by 5 bases; junction bases not matched to a gene: 5. Germline V gene data show CDR1 as MDHEN and CDR2 as SYDVKM. The CDR3 has 12 amino acids. The variable domain in full, completed from reference TRBV28 and TRBJ2-7, reads DVKVTQSSRYLVKRTGEKVFLECVQDMDHENMFWYRQDPGLGLRLIYFSYDVKMKEKGDIPEGYSVSREKKERFSLILESASTNQTSMYLCASAGRVNEQYFGPGTRLTVT.

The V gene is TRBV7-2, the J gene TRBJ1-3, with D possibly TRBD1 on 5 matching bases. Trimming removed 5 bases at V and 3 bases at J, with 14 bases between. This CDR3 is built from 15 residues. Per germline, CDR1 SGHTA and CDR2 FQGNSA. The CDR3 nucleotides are TGTGCCAGCAGCCCCGGGGGGGTTTATGGAAACACCATATATTTT. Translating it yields CASSPGGVYGNTIYF.

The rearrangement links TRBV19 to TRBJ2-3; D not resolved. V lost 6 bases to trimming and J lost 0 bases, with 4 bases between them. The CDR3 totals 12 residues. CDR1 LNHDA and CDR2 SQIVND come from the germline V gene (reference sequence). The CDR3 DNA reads TGTGCCAGTAGGACTAGCACAGATACGCAGTATTTT. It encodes CASRTSTDTQYF.

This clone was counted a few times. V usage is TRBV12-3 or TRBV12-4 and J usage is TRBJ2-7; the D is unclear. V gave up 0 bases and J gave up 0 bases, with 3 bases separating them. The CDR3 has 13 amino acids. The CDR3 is CASSLASSYEQYF. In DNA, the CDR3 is TGTGCCAGCAGTTTAGCGAGCTCCTACGAGCAGTACTTC.

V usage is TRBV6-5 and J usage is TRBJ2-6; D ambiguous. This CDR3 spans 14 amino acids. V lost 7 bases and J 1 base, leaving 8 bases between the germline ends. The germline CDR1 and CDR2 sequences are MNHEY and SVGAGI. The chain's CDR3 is CASTVDSGANVLTF. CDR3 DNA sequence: TGTGCCAGCACAGTCGATTCTGGGGCCAACGTCCTGACTTTC.

CDR3 bases: TGTGCCAGCAGCCAAGACTGGAGCTCTGGAAACACCATATATTTT. It codes for CASSQDWSSGNTIYF. This sequence joins TRBV3-1 (or the pseudogene TRBV3-2) and TRBJ1-3; D is undetermined. Germline-derived CDR1 and CDR2 are LGHDT and YNNKEL (reference sequence). The V end was cut by 0 bases, the J end by 0 bases, with 6 bases between. This CDR3 contains 15 residues.

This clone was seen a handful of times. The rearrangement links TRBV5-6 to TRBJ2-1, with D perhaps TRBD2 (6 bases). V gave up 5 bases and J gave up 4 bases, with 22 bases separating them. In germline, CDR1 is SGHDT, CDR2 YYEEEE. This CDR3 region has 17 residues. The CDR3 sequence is CASSSELGELAYNEQFF. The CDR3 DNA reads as TGTGCCAGCAGTTCAGAACTCGGGGAACTAGCTTACAATGAGCAGTTCTTC. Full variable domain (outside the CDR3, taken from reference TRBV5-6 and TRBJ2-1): DAGVTQSPTHLIKTRGQQVTLRCSPKSGHDTVSWYQQALGQGPQFIFQYYEEEERQRGNFPDRFSGHQFPNYSSELNVNALLLGDSALYLCASSSELGELAYNEQFFGPGTRLTVL.

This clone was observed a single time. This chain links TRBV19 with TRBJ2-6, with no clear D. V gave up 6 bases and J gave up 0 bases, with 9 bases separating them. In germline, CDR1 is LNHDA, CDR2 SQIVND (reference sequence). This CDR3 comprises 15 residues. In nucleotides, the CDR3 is TGTGCCAGTAGCCTTTACAACTCTGGGGCCAACGTCCTGACTTTC. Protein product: CASSLYNSGANVLTF.

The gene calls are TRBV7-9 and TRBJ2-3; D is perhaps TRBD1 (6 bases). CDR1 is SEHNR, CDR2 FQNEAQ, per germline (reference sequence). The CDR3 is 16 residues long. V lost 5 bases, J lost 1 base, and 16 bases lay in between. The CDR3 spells CASSTGTNAGTDTQYF. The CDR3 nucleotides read TGTGCCAGCAGCACAGGGACGAACGCGGGCACAGATACGCAGTATTTT.

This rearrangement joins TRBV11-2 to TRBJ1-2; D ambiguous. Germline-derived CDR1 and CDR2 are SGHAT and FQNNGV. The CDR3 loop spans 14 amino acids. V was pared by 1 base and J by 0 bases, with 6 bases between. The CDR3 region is CASSLGRTNYGYTF. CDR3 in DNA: TGTGCCAGCAGCTTAGGGCGGACTAACTATGGCTACACCTTC. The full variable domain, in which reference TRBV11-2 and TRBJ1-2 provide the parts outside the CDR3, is EAGVAQSPRYKIIEKRQSVAFWCNPISGHATLYWYQQILGQGPKLLIQFQNNGVVDDSQLPKDRFSAERLKGVDSTLKIQPAKLEDSAVYLCASSLGRTNYGYTFGSGTRLTVV.

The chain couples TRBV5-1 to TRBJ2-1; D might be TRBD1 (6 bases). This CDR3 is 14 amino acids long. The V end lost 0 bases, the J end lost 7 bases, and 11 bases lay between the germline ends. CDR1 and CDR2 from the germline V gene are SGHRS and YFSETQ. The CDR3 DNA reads TGCGCCAGCAGCTTGGAACAGGGTTGGAATGAGCAGTTCTTC. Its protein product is CASSLEQGWNEQFF.

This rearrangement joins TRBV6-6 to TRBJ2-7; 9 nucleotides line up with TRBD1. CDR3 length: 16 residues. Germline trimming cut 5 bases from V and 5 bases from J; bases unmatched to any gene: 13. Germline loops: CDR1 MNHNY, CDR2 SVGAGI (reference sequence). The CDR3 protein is CASSPRGGQGSHEQYF. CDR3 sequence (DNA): TGTGCCAGCAGTCCCCGAGGGGGACAGGGTAGCCACGAGCAGTACTTC.